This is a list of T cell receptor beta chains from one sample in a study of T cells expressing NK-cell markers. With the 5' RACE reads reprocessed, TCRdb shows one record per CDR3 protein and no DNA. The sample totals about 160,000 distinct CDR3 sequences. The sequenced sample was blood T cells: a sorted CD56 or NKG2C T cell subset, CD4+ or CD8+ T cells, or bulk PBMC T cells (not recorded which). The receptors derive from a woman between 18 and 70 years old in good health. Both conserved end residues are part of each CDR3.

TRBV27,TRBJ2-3,CASTHRGVSGTDTQYF
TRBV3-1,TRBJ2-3,CASSKSTDTQYF
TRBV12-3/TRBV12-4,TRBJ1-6,CASSFAGASNSPLHF
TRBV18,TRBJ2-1,CASSPPAGREVFF
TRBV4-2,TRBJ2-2,CASSQVQGNTGELFF
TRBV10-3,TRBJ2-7,CAISAVTHQAPASPYEQYF
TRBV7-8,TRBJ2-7,CASSSPFNGGTGKPVKYF
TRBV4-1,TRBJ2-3,CASSQDSGTTQYF
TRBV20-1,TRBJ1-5,CSATGGVGSRGNQPQHF
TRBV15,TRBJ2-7,CATSRDVAASYEQYF
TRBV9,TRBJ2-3,CASSVQGNSDTQYF
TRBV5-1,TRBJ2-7,CASSQTGNPHEQYF
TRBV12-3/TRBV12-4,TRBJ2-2,CASSLSFPWLGGLGELFF
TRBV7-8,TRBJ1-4,CASSPSLGGYNEKLFF
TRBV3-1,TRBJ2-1,CASSVPGGSNEQFF
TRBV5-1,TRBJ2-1,CASSSAVTSHTNEQFF
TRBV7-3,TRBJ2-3,CASRDTNKHTQYF
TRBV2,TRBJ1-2,CASSGSGGGYTF
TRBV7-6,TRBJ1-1,CASSLDSGRGPEAFF
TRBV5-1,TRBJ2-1,CASSSSGPSSYNEQFF
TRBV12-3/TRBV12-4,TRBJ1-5,CASSFQGVGNQPQHF
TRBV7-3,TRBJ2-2,CASSPRQGATGELFF